The entry below describes one T cell receptor (beta chain). The antigen is not known. Only in-frame clones appear in the TCRdb table, and some are missing; sequencing was by immunoSEQ multiplex PCR. The repertoire holds some 50,000 clones, with 75% to 90% as singletons. The sample comes from a study of T cells in localized non-small cell lung cancer. Whole-study results and caveats: With higher T cell density in blood came longer overall survival. The tumor had only one region sequenced, so heterogeneity remains possible. Peak T cell clonality was found in uninvolved adjacent lung, exceeding tumor. In adjacent lung, a median around 52 of the top 100 tumor clones were found.

Specimen: peripheral blood mononuclear cells, collected before any cancer treatment. The receptor's source is a man aged 40-75 years with stage III lung adenocarcinoma.

The CDR3 coding sequence is TGTGCCAGCAGGGGGACAGGGACAGATACGCAGTATTTT. It is translated as CASRGTGTDTQYF. V and J are TRBV2 and TRBJ2-3, with TRBD1 matching 9 bases. The germline V gene has CDR1 SNHLY and CDR2 FYNNEI. This CDR3 comprises 13 residues. The trim removed 6 bases at V and 3 bases at J, leaving 1 base unmatched.